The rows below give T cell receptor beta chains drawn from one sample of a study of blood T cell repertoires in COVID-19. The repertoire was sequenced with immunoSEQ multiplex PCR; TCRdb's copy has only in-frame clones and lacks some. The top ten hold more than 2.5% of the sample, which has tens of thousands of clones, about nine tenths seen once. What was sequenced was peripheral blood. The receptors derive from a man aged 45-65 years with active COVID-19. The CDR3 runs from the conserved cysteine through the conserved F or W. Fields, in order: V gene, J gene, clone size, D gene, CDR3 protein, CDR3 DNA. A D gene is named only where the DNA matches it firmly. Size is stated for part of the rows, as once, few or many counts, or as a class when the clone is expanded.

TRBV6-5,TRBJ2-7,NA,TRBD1,CASSSGTGGSYEQYF,TGTGCCAGCAGCTCCGGGACAGGGGGCTCCTACGAGCAGTACTTC
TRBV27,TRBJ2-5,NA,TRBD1,CASRFGRGRAETQYF,TGTGCCAGCAGGTTCGGCAGGGGGCGCGCGGAGACCCAGTACTTC
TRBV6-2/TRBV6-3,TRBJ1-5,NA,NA,CASSYSTGGRGQPQHF,TGTGCCAGCAGTTACTCGACGGGGGGCAGGGGTCAGCCCCAGCATTTT
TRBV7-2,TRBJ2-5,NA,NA,CASSTRQGQETQYF,TGTGCCAGCAGCACCAGGCAAGGCCAAGAGACCCAGTACTTC
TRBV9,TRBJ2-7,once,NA,CASSASSGEQYF,TGTGCCAGCAGCGCCTCCTCAGGCGAGCAGTACTTC
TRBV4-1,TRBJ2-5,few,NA,CASSQDQDSQETQYF,TGCGCCAGCAGCCAAGATCAGGACAGCCAAGAGACCCAGTACTTC
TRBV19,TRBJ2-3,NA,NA,CASNPRGAGRTDTQYF,TGTGCCAGTAACCCCAGGGGAGCGGGAAGGACAGATACGCAGTATTTT
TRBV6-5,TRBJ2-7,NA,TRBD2,CASSPPGLAGFGQYF,TGTGCCAGCAGTCCGCCGGGACTAGCGGGGTTCGGGCAGTACTTC
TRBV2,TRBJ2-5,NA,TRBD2,CASSEGRGLAGGQETQYF,TGTGCCAGCAGTGAAGGCAGGGGACTAGCGGGGGGCCAAGAGACCCAGTACTTC
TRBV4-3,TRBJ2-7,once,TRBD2,CASSHSLGEGLSYEQYF,TGCGCCAGCAGCCACTCCTTAGGGGAGGGCCTTTCCTACGAGCAGTACTTC
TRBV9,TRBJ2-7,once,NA,CASSPLSGTQYF,TGTGCCAGCAGCCCCCTGTCCGGGACACAGTACTTC
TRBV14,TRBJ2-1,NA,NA,CASSSGVSSYNEQFF,TGTGCCAGCAGCTCCGGGGTGAGCTCCTACAATGAGCAGTTCTTC
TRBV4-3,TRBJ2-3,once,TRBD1,CASSPTGTGGGRADTQYF,TGCGCCAGCAGCCCGACCGGGACAGGGGGCGGTAGGGCAGATACGCAGTATTTT
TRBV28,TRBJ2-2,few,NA,CASSFPVSGELFF,TGTGCCAGCAGTTTTCCCGTCTCCGGGGAGCTGTTTTTT
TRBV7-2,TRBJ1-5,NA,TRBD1,CASSLAQPETGERNNQPQHF,TGTGCCAGCAGCTTAGCGCAGCCTGAGACAGGGGAGCGGAACAATCAGCCCCAGCATTTT
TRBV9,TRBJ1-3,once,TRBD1,CASSPTGVTHSGNTIYF,TGTGCCAGTTCCCCCACAGGGGTCACACACTCTGGAAACACCATATATTTT
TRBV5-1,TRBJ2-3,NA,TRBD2,CASSLGRTSAPDTQYF,TGCGCCAGCAGCTTGGGTAGGACTAGCGCGCCAGATACGCAGTATTTT
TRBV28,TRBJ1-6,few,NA,CASSPPRLPRYNSPLHF,TGTGCCAGCAGCCCCCCGCGTCTCCCGCGGTATAATTCACCCCTCCACTTT
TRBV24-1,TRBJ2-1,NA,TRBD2,CATGPGSGRVFSYNEQFF,TGTGCCACCGGCCCGGGTAGCGGGAGGGTCTTCTCCTACAATGAGCAGTTCTTC
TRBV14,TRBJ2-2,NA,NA,CASSQARSGELFF,TGTGCCAGCAGCCAAGCTAGGTCCGGGGAGCTGTTTTTT
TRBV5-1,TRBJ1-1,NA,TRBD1,CASSLQGEEGMNTEAFF,TGCGCCAGCAGCTTACAGGGGGAAGAGGGCATGAACACTGAAGCTTTCTTT
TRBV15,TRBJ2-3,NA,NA,CATSTKDTQYF,TGTGCCACCAGCACCAAAGATACGCAGTATTTT
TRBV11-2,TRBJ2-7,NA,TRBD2,CASSLSAGDLHEQYF,TGTGCCAGCAGCTTATCGGCGGGGGATCTCCACGAGCAGTACTTC
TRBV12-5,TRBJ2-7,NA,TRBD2,CASGFLDVSGSPYEQYF,TGTGCTAGTGGTTTCCTTGACGTAAGCGGGAGCCCCTACGAGCAGTACTTC
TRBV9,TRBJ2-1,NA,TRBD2,CASSVGGRYGNEQFF,TGTGCCAGCAGCGTAGGCGGGAGGTATGGCAATGAGCAGTTCTTC
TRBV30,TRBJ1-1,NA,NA,CAWTPFTEAFF,TGTGCCTGGACCCCGTTCACTGAAGCTTTCTTT
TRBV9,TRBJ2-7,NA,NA,CASSAAPKGDGLYEQYF,TGTGCCAGCAGCGCCGCCCCAAAGGGAGACGGCCTCTACGAGCAGTACTTC
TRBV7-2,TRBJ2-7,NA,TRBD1,CASSPGQGSAEQYF,TGTGCCAGCAGCCCGGGACAGGGGTCGGCCGAGCAGTACTTC
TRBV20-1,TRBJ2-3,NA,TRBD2,CSAGPGLAEYF,TGCAGTGCTGGCCCGGGACTAGCAGAGTATTTT
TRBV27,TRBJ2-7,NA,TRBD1,CASSLSWTGGDYEQYF,TGTGCCAGCAGTTTATCGTGGACAGGGGGAGACTACGAGCAGTACTTC
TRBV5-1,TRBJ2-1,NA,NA,CASSPGTAGSYNEQFF,TGCGCCAGCAGCCCTGGGACCGCGGGGTCCTACAATGAGCAGTTCTTC
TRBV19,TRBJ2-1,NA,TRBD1,CASRDRAYSSSYNEQFF,TGTGCCAGTAGGGACAGGGCTTATTCTAGCTCCTACAATGAGCAGTTCTTC
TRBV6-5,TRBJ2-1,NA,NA,CASSYSTRNSYNEQFF,TGTGCCAGCAGTTACTCTACTAGGAACTCCTACAATGAGCAGTTCTTC
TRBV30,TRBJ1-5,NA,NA,CAWGRRGLNQPQHF,TGTGCCTGGGGGCGGAGGGGCCTTAATCAGCCCCAGCATTTT
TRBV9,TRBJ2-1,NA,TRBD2,CASSPRTSGGAEQFF,TGTGCCAGCAGCCCAAGGACTAGCGGGGGCGCCGAGCAGTTCTTC
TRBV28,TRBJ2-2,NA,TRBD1,CASRGHGQGRTGELFF,TGTGCCAGCAGGGGCCACGGACAGGGTCGGACCGGGGAGCTGTTTTTT
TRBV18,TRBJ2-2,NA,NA,CASSPPTSGELFF,TGTGCCAGCTCACCACCGACAAGCGGGGAGCTGTTTTTT
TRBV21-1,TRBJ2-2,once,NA,CASSKRELAANTGELFF,TGTGCCAGCAGCAAAAGGGAACTAGCGGCGAACACCGGGGAGCTGTTTTTT
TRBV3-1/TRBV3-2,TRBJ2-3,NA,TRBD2,CASSQSRTSRDTQYF,TGTGCCAGCAGCCAATCACGGACTAGTCGGGATACGCAGTATTTT
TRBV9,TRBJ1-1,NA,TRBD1,CASSVFGQGAEAFF,TGTGCCAGCAGCGTATTCGGGCAGGGGGCAGAAGCTTTCTTT
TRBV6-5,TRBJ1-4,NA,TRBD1,CASRYRGTNEKLFF,TGTGCCAGCAGATACAGGGGGACTAATGAAAAACTGTTTTTT
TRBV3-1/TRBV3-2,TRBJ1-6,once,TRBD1,CASRHRTGERSPLHF,TGTGCCAGCAGACACCGGACAGGGGAGAGGTCACCCCTCCACTTT
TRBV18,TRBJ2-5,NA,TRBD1,CASSQQGEETQYF,TGTGCCAGCTCACAACAGGGGGAAGAGACCCAGTACTTC
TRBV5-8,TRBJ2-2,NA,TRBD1,CASSLYRGTGELFF,TGTGCCAGCAGCTTATACAGGGGAACCGGGGAGCTGTTTTTT
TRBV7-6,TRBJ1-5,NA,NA,CASSSGGGGYQPQHF,TGTGCCAGCAGCTCCGGGGGAGGGGGATATCAGCCCCAGCATTTT
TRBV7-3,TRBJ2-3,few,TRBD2,CASSPGGGADTQYF,TGTGCCAGCAGCCCAGGCGGGGGGGCTGATACGCAGTATTTT
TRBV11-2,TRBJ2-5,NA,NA,CASSSLGAGLETQYF,TGTGCCAGCAGCTCGCTGGGGGCAGGGTTGGAGACCCAGTACTTC
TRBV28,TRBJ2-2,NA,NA,CASSPPIRDTGELFF,TGTGCCAGCAGTCCACCCATTCGAGACACCGGGGAGCTGTTTTTT
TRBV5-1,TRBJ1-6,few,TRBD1,CASSLDEGAPYNSPLHF,TGCGCCAGCAGCTTGGATGAGGGGGCCCCTTATAATTCACCCCTCCACTTT
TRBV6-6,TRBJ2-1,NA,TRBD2,CASSSKRGSSYNEQFF,TGTGCCAGCAGTTCAAAGCGGGGGAGCTCCTACAATGAGCAGTTCTTC
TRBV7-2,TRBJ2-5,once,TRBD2,CASSSTSGVETQYF,TGTGCCAGCAGCTCCACCAGCGGGGTAGAGACCCAGTACTTC
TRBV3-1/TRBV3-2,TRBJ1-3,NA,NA,CASSQDSYSGNTIYF,TGTGCCAGCAGCCAAGATTCGTATTCTGGAAACACCATATATTTT
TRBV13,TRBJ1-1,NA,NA,CASSFRGGRTEAFF,TGTGCCAGCAGCTTCCGCGGGGGGCGCACTGAAGCTTTCTTT
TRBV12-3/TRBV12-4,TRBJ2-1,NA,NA,CASFWAHNEQFF,TGTGCCAGCTTCTGGGCGCACAATGAGCAGTTCTTC
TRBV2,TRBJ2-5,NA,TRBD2,CASSVGGGAETQYF,TGTGCCAGCAGTGTGGGCGGGGGGGCGGAGACCCAGTACTTC
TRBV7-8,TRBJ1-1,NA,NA,CASSLAPRGTEAFF,TGTGCCAGCAGCTTAGCGCCCCGGGGCACTGAAGCTTTCTTT
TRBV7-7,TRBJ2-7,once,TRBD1,CASSTGQGRNEQYF,TGTGCTAGCAGCACCGGACAGGGTAGGAACGAGCAGTACTTC
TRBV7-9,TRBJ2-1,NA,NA,CASSPKVRVGNEQFF,TGTGCCAGCAGTCCCAAGGTCCGAGTCGGGAATGAGCAGTTCTTC
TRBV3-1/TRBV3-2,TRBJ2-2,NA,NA,CASSQEVQLAGRTGELFF,TGTGCCAGCAGCCAAGAGGTTCAGCTAGCAGGACGCACCGGGGAGCTGTTTTTT